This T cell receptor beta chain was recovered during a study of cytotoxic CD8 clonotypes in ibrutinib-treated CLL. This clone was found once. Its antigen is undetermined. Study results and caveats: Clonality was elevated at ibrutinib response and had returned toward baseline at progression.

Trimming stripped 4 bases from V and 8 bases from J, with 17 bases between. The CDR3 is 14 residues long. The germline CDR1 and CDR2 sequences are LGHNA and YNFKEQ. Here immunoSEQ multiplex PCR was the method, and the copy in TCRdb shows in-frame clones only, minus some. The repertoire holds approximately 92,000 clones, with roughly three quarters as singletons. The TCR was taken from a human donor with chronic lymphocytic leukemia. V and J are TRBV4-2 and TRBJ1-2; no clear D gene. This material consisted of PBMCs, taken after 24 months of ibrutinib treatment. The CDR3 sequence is CASSPAPEYQGYTF. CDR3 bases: TGTGCCAGCAGCCCCGCGCCCGAATACCAGGGCTACACCTTC.